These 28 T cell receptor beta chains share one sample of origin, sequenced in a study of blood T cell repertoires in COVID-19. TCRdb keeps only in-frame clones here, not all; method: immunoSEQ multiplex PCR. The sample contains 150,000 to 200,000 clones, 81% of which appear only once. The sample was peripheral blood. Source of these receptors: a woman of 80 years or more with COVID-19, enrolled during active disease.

CDR3: CASSLGGIAKNIQYF. The CDR3 nucleotides read TGTGCCAGCAGCTTGGGCGGCATAGCCAAAAACATTCAGTACTTC. The chain employs TRBV5-4 and TRBJ2-4, with D unclear. The CDR3 sequence is 15 residues long. Trimming took off 0 bases at V and 0 bases at J, with 7 bases between the two ends. The germline CDR1 and CDR2 sequences are SGHNT and YYREEE (reference sequence). The full variable domain, with the rest looked up from reference TRBV5-4 and TRBJ2-4, is ETGVTQSPTHLIKTRGQQVTLRCSSQSGHNTVSWYQQALGQGPQFIFQYYREEENGRGNFPPRFSGLQFPNYSSELNVNALELDDSALYLCASSLGGIAKNIQYFGAGTRLSVL.

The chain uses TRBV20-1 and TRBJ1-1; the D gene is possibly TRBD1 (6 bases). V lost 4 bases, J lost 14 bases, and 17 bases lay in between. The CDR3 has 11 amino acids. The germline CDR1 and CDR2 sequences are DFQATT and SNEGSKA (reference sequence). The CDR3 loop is CSAKERDIWFF. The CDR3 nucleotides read TGCAGTGCTAAAGAACGGGACATCTGGTTCTTT.

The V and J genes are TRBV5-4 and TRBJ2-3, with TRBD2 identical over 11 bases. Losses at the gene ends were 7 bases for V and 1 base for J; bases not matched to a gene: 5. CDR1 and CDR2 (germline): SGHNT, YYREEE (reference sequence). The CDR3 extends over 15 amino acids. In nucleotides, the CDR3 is TGTGCCAGCGGGCTAGCGGGGGGCGGCACAGATACGCAGTATTTT. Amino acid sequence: CASGLAGGGTDTQYF.

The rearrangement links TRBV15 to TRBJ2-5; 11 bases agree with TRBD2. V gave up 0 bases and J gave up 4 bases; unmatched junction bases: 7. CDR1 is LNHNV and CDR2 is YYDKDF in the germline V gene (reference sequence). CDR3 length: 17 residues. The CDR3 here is CATSRDDGTSGGETQYF. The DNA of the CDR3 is TGTGCCACCAGCAGAGATGACGGGACTAGCGGTGGAGAGACCCAGTACTTC.

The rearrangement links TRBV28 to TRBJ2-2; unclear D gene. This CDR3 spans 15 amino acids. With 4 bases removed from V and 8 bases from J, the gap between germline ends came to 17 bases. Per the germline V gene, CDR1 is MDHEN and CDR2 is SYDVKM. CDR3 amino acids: CASSSPDWYNGELFF. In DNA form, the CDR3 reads TGTGCCAGCAGTTCCCCCGACTGGTACAATGGGGAGCTGTTTTTT.

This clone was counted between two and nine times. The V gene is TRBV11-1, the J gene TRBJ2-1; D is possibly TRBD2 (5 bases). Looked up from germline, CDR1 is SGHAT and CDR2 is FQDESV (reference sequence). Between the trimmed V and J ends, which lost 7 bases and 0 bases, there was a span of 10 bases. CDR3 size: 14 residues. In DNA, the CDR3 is TGTGCCAGCATGGACTTAATCTCCTACAATGAGCAGTTCTTC. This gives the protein CASMDLISYNEQFF.

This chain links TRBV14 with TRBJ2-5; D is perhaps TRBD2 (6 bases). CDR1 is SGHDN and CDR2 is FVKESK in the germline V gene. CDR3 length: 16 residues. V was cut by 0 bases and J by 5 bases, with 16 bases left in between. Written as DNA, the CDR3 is TGTGCCAGCAGCCAAGAATATGGGAGGCTCTGGGAGACCCAGTACTTC. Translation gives CASSQEYGRLWETQYF.

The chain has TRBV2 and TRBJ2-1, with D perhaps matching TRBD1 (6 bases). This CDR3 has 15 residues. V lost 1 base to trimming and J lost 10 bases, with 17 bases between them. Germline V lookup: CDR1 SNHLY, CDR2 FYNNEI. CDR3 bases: TGTGCCAGCAGTGAAGAGTGGCTAGGGGGTCGAGAGCAGTTCTTC. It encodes CASSEEWLGGREQFF.

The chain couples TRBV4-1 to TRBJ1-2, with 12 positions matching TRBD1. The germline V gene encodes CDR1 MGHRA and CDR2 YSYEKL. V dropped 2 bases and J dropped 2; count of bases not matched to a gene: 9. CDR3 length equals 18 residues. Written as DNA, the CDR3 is TGCGCCAGCAGCCAACCGACCGGGACAGGGGGCAAGAACTATGGCTACACCTTC. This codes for CASSQPTGTGGKNYGYTF.

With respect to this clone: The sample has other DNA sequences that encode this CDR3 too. CDR3 DNA: TGTGCCAGCTCACCAGACAGGGGTTCCTATGGCTACACCTTC. Translated: CASSPDRGSYGYTF. V usage is TRBV18 and J usage is TRBJ1-2; 8 nucleotides align to TRBD1. The CDR3 length is 14 residues. The germline gives CDR1 KGHSH, CDR2 LQKENI. Unmatched junction bases numbered 3, after V lost 2 bases and J lost 4 bases. Based on the CDR3 plus reference TRBV18 and TRBJ1-2, the full variable domain is NAGVMQNPRHLVRRRGQEARLRCSPMKGHSHVYWYRQLPEEGLKFMVYLQKENIIDESGMPKERFSAEFPKEGPSILRIQQVVRGDSAAYFCASSPDRGSYGYTFGSGTRLTVV.

The CDR3 sequence: CASSFRGHAEAFF. CDR3 nucleotide sequence: TGTGCCAGCAGCTTCAGGGGGCATGCTGAAGCTTTCTTT. This chain uses TRBV28 with TRBJ1-1, with 8 bases identical to TRBD1. The CDR3 has 13 amino acids. Germline V gene sequence: CDR1 MDHEN, CDR2 SYDVKM. The junction had 6 bases not matched to a gene; V was cut back by 6 bases and J by 6 bases.

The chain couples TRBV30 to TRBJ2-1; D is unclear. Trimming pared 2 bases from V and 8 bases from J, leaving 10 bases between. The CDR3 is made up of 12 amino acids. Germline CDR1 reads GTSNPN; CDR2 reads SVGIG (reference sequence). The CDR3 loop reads CAWSTLEDEQFF. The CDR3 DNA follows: TGTGCCTGGAGTACCCTAGAAGATGAGCAGTTCTTC.

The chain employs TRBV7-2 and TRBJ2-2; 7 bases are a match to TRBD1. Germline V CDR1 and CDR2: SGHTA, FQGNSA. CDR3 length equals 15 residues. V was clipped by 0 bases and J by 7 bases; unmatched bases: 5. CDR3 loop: CASSLAGAGGGELFF. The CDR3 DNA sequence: TGTGCCAGCAGCTTAGCGGGGGCAGGGGGCGGGGAGCTGTTTTTT.

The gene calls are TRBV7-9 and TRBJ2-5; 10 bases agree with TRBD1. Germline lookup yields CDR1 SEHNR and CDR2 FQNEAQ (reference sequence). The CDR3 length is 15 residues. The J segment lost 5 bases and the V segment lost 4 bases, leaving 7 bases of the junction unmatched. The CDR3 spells CASSSPGQGGETQYF. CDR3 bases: TGTGCCAGCAGCTCGCCCGGACAGGGGGGCGAGACCCAGTACTTC.

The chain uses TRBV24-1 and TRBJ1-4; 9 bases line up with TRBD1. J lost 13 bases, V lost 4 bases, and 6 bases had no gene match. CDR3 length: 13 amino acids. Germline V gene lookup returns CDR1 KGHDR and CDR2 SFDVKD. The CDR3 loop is CATSESGQGRLFF. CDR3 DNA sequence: TGTGCCACCAGTGAGTCGGGACAGGGTAGACTGTTTTTT.

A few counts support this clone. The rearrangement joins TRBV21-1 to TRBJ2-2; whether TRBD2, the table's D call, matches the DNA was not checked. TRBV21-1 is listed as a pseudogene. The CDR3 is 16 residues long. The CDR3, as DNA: TGTGCCAGCAGCAAGGCGGGAAGTAAGGTTACCGGGGAGCTGTTTTTT. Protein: CASSKAGSKVTGELFF.

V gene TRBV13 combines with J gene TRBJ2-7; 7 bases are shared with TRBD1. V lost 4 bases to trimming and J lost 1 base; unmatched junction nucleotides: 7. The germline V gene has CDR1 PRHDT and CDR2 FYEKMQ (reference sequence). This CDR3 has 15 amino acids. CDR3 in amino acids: CASSSGTVLSYEQYF. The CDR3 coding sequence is TGTGCCAGCAGCTCCGGGACAGTACTATCCTACGAGCAGTACTTC. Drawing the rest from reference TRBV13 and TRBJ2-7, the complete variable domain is AAGVIQSPRHLIKEKRETATLKCYPIPRHDTVYWYQQGPGQDPQFLISFYEKMQSDKGSIPDRFSAQQFSDYHSELNMSSLELGDSALYFCASSSGTVLSYEQYFGPGTRLTVT.

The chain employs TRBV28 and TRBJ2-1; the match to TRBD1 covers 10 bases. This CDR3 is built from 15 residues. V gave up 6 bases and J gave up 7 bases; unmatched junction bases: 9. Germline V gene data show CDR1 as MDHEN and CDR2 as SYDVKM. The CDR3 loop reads CASSLTGGWSNEQFF. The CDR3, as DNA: TGTGCCAGCAGCCTGACAGGGGGCTGGTCAAATGAGCAGTTCTTC.

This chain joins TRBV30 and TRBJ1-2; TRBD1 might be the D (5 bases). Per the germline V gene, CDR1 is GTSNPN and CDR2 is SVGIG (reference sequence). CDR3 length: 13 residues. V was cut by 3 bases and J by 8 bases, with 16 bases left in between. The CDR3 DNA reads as TGTGCCTGGAGCCGAGAATCAGGGAACGGCTACACCTTC. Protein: CAWSRESGNGYTF.

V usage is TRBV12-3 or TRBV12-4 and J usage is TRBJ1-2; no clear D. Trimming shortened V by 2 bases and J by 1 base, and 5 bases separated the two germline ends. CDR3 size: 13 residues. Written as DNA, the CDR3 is TGTGCCAGCAGTTTAATTAGTAACTATGGCTACACCTTC. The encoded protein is CASSLISNYGYTF.

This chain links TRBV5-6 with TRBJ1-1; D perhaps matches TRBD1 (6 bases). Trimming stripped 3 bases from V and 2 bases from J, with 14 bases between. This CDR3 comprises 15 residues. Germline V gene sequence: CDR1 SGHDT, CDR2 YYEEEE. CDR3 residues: CASSWGRGLNTEAFF. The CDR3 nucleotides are TGTGCCAGCAGCTGGGGCAGGGGCCTTAACACTGAAGCTTTCTTT.

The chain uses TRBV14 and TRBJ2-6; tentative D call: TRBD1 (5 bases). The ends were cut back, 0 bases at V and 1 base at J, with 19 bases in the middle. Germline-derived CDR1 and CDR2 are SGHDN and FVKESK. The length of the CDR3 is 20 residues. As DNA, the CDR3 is TGTGCCAGCAGCCAAGAAGCCAGGGTAACTTGGCTATCTGGGGCCAACGTCCTGACTTTC. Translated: CASSQEARVTWLSGANVLTF.

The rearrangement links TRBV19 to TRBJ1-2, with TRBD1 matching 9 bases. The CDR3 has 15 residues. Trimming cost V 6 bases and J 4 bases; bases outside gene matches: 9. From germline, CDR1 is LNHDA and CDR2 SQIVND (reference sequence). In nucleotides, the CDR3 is TGTGCCAGTAGCCCAACAGGGGGCGCAGGCTATGGCTACACCTTC. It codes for CASSPTGGAGYGYTF. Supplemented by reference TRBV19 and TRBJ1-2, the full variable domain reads DGGITQSPKYLFRKEGQNVTLSCEQNLNHDAMYWYRQDPGQGLRLIYYSQIVNDFQKGDIAEGYSVSREKKESFPLTVTSAQKNPTAFYLCASSPTGGAGYGYTFGSGTRLTVV.

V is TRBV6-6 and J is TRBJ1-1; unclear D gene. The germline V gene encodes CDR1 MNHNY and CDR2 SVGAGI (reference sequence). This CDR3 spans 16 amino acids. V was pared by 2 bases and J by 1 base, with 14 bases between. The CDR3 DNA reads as TGTGCCAGCAGTTACGAATTGGTCAGGTCGAACACTGAAGCTTTCTTT. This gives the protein CASSYELVRSNTEAFF.

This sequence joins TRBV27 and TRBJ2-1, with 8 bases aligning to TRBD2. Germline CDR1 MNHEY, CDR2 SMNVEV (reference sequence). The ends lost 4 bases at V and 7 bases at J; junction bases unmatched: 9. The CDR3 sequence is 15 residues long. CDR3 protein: CASSSIPGTRNEQFF. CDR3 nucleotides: TGTGCCAGCAGTTCTATTCCCGGGACTAGGAATGAGCAGTTCTTC.

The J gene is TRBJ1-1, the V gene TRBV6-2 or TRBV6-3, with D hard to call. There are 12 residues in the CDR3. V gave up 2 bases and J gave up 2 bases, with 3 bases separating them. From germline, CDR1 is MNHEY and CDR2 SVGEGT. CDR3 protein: CASSYSNTEAFF. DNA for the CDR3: TGTGCCAGCAGTTACAGCAACACTGAAGCTTTCTTT.

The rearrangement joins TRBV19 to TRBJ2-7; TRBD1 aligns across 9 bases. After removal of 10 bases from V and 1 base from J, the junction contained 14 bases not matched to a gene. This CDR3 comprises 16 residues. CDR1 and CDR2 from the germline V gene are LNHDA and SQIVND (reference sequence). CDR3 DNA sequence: TGTGCCACTCCCTGCGGGGACAGGGTGACTTCCTACGAGCAGTACTTC. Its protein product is CATPCGDRVTSYEQYF.

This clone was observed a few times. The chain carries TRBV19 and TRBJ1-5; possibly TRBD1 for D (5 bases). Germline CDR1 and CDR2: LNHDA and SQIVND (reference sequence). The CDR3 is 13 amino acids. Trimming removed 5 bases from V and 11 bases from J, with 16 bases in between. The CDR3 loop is CASSQGRDRAQHF. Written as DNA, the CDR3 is TGTGCCAGTAGTCAAGGCAGGGATAGGGCCCAGCATTTT.